This T cell receptor (beta chain) was captured by sequencing in a study of T-cell reconstitution after alpha-beta-depleted transplantation in children. General study results and limits: Among T cells one year after transplant, newly produced cells accounted for most counts and diversity. Certain patients had high TCRbeta diversity at day 60, and it came from recipient T cells and thymic progenitors that survived.

The library targeted TCRbeta and was prepared with unique molecular identifiers. Each CDR3 protein is one row after TCRdb ran MiXCR on the PCR reads. The sample shows hundreds of thousands of distinct CDR3 sequences, approximately 13% of them seen only once. CDR3 length: 12 amino acids. V dropped 6 bases and J dropped 5 bases, with 10 bases sitting between them. This clonotype occurred many times. What it recognizes is unknown. This receptor was identified in a male patient younger than 18 who had a stem cell transplant for acute myeloid leukemia, so the T cells may come from the graft donor. The genes are TRBV12-3 or TRBV12-4 and TRBJ1-1; no clear D. This sample comprised PBMCs, mostly from graft donor cells, obtained 360 days after TCRalphabeta/CD19-depleted stem cell transplant. CDR3 sequence: CASRATITEAFF. DNA for the CDR3: TGTGCCAGCAGGGCGACAATAACTGAAGCTTTCTTT.